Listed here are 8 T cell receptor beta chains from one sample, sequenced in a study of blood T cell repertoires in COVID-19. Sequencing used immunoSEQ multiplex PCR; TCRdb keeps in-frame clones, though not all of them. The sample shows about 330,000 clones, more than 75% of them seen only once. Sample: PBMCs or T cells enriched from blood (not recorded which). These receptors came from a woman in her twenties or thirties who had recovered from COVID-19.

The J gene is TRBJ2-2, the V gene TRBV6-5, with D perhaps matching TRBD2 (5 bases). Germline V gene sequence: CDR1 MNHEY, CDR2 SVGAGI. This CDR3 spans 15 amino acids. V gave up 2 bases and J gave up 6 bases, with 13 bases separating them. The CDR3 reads CASSYGSGVPGELFF. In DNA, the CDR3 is TGTGCCAGCAGTTACGGGTCCGGGGTACCCGGGGAGCTGTTTTTT.

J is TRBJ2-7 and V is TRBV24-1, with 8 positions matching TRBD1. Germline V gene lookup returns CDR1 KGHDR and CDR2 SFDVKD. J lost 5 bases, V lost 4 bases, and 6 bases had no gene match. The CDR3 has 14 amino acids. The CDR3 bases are TGTGCCACCAGTGACGGACAGGGCCGAGACGAGCAGTACTTC. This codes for CATSDGQGRDEQYF.

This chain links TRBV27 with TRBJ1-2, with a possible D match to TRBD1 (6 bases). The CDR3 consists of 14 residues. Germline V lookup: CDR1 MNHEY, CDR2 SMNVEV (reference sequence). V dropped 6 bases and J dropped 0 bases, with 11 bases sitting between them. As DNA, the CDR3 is TGTGCCAGCAGAAAGACAGGAACTAACTATGGCTACACCTTC. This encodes CASRKTGTNYGYTF.

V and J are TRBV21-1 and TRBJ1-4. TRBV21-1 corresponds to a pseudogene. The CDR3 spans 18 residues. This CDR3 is CASSPRDSDGGLNEKLFF. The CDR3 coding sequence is TGTGCCAGCAGCCCTCGGGACTCCGACGGCGGGCTTAATGAAAAACTGTTTTTT.

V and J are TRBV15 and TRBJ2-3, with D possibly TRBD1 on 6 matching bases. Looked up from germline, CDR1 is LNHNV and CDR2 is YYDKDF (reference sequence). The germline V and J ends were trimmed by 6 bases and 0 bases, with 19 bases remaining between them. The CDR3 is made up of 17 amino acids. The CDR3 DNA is TGTGCCACCAGGCTTTTTCCAGGGGAGACTAGCACAGATACGCAGTATTTT. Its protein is CATRLFPGETSTDTQYF. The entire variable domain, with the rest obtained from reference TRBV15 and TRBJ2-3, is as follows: DAMVIQNPRYQVTQFGKPVTLSCSQTLNHNVMYWYQQKSSQAPKLLFHYYDKDFNNEADTPDNFQSRRPNTSFCFLDIRSPGLGDTAMYLCATRLFPGETSTDTQYFGPGTRLTVL.

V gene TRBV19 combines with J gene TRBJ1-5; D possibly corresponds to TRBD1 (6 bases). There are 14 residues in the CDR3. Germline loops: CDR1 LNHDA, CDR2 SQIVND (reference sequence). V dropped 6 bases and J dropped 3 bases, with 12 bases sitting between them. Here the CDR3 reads CASRDSLDNQPQHF. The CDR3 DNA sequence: TGTGCCAGTAGGGACAGCCTAGACAATCAGCCCCAGCATTTT.

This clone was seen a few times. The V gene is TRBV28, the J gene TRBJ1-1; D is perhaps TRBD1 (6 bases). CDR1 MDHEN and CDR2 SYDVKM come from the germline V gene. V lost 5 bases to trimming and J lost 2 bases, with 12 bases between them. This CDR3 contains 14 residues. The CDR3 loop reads CASSPPGGNTEAFF. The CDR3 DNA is TGTGCCAGCAGTCCTCCGGGGGGCAACACTGAAGCTTTCTTT.

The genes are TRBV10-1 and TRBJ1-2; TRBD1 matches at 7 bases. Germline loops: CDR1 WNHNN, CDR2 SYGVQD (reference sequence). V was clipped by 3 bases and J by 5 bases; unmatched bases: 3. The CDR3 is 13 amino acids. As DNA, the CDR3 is TGCGCCAGCAGTGAAGACAGGGAATATGGCTACACCTTC. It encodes CASSEDREYGYTF.